This T cell receptor (beta chain) was recorded in a study of blood T cell repertoires in COVID-19. Study-wide background: Donors in the United States, Italy and Spain gave samples during acute or convalescent COVID-19. PBMCs, B-cell-depleted T cells, or T cells provided the cDNA or gDNA that made up the material.

Trimming cost V 3 bases and J 0 bases, with 8 bases left between them. The V gene's germline CDR1 is SEHNR and CDR2 FQNEAQ (reference sequence). The CDR3 is 14 amino acids. In the source study's methods: Reference gene primer amplification gave estimated nucleated cell counts. Measured with immunoSEQ multiplex PCR; TCRdb has only the in-frame clones, and not every one. Clone size and the V and J calls come from that table; the DNA yielded D and trimming. The repertoire has 200,000 to 300,000 clones, around 86% of them found once; the top ten carry around 12%. This sequence originates from a woman between 55 and 75 years old with active or convalescent COVID-19. Sample: peripheral blood. This chain connects TRBV7-9 to TRBJ1-1; D is possibly TRBD1 (6 bases). The CDR3 region is CASSFGGLNTEAFF. CDR3 DNA: TGTGCCAGCAGCTTCGGGGGGCTGAACACTGAAGCTTTCTTT.